Listed here are 29 T cell receptor beta chains from one sample, sequenced in a study of blood T cell repertoires in COVID-19. The repertoire was sequenced with immunoSEQ multiplex PCR; TCRdb's copy has only in-frame clones and lacks some. The sample includes over 200,000 clones, about 91% seen only once; the top ten take around 1.4%. Sequenced material: peripheral blood. These receptors all stem from a man aged 18 to 29 with active or convalescent COVID-19.

This clone was picked up one time. The V gene is TRBV4-3, the J gene TRBJ2-7; D is perhaps TRBD1 (6 bases). V lost 0 bases to trimming and J lost 4 bases, with 19 bases between them. This CDR3 spans 17 amino acids. In germline, CDR1 is LGHNA, CDR2 YSLEER. The CDR3 coding sequence is TGCGCCAGCAGCCAAGATGTGCGTGGGGACACCGGTTACGAGCAGTACTTC. It translates to CASSQDVRGDTGYEQYF.

This clone was picked up a small number of times. The genes are TRBV2 and TRBJ1-2; the D gene is possibly TRBD1 (5 bases). Germline lookup yields CDR1 SNHLY and CDR2 FYNNEI. V lost 4 bases and J lost 0, with 6 bases in between. The CDR3 is made up of 13 amino acids. CDR3 bases: TGTGCCAGCAGTGCAGGGACTAACTATGGCTACACCTTC. Translation gives CASSAGTNYGYTF.

This sequence joins TRBV10-1 and TRBJ2-3, with D possibly being TRBD2 (6 bases). V lost 6 bases to trimming and J lost 1 base, with 11 bases between them. The V gene's germline CDR1 is WNHNN and CDR2 SYGVQD (reference sequence). The CDR3 is 14 residues long. In DNA form, the CDR3 reads TGCGCCAGCAGCGGGGGAAGGGGCACAGATACGCAGTATTTT. As protein: CASSGGRGTDTQYF.

CDR3 sequence (DNA): TGTGCCAGCAGTTTGTGGGGGACTAGCGTAACCGGGGAGCTGTTTTTT. It yields the protein CASSLWGTSVTGELFF. The chain has TRBV27 and TRBJ2-2; 10 positions agree with TRBD2. Unmatched junction bases numbered 6, after V lost 3 bases and J lost 5 bases. The CDR3 is made up of 16 amino acids. Looked up from germline, CDR1 is MNHEY and CDR2 is SMNVEV (reference sequence).

The chain links TRBV7-3 to TRBJ2-1; 14 nucleotides agree with TRBD2. Losses at the gene ends were 8 bases for V and 10 bases for J; bases not matched to a gene: 25. The CDR3 is made up of 20 amino acids. Germline V gene lookup returns CDR1 SGHTA and CDR2 FQGTGA. The CDR3 is CASQIGGTLRTSGRSGEQFF. The CDR3 region has the DNA TGTGCCAGCCAAATCGGGGGGACACTGCGGACTAGCGGGAGGTCTGGAGAGCAGTTCTTC.

The rearrangement uses TRBV18 and TRBJ2-7; 11 positions agree with TRBD2. The CDR3 is 15 residues long. J was trimmed by 1 base and V by 6 bases; bases with no gene match: 5. CDR1 and CDR2 (germline): KGHSH, LQKENI. DNA for the CDR3: TGTGCCAGCTCGAAAGGGACTAGCGGTTCCTACGAGCAGTACTTC. Encoded protein: CASSKGTSGSYEQYF.

The chain combines TRBV5-1 with TRBJ2-1, with 12 bases aligning to TRBD2. This CDR3 contains 15 residues. V gave up 4 bases and J gave up 6 bases; unmatched junction bases: 5. Germline CDR1 SGHRS, CDR2 YFSETQ. The CDR3 region has the DNA TGCGCCAGCAGCGCCGGGACTAGCGGGCGCAATGAGCAGTTCTTC. It translates to CASSAGTSGRNEQFF.

The chain carries TRBV7-9 and TRBJ1-5, with a possible D match to TRBD1 (5 bases). CDR1 and CDR2 (germline): SEHNR, FQNEAQ (reference sequence). With 1 base removed from V and 5 bases from J, the gap between germline ends came to 6 bases. The CDR3 contains 13 residues. CDR3 nucleotide sequence: TGTGCCAGCAGCTTAGAAGGGGATCAGCCCCAGCATTTT. Translation gives CASSLEGDQPQHF.

This rearrangement joins TRBV28 to TRBJ2-3, with 9 bases identical to TRBD2. CDR3 length: 15 residues. Germline assignment: CDR1 MDHEN and CDR2 SYDVKM. Trimming at V came to 6 bases and at J to 4 bases, leaving 8 bases not matched to a gene. DNA for the CDR3: TGTGCCAGCAGCAACCAGGGACTAGCAGCAGATACGCAGTATTTT. This sequence encodes CASSNQGLAADTQYF. The variable domain in full, with the rest retrieved from reference TRBV28 and TRBJ2-3, is DVKVTQSSRYLVKRTGEKVFLECVQDMDHENMFWYRQDPGLGLRLIYFSYDVKMKEKGDIPEGYSVSREKKERFSLILESASTNQTSMYLCASSNQGLAADTQYFGPGTRLTVL.

The chain is built from TRBV19 and TRBJ2-7; the D is unclear. Trimming took 5 bases from V and 2 from J, leaving 10 bases between them. Germline V gene data show CDR1 as LNHDA and CDR2 as SQIVND (reference sequence). This CDR3 is 13 amino acids long. CDR3 region: CASSEKQTYEQYF. The CDR3 bases are TGTGCCAGTAGTGAGAAACAGACCTACGAGCAGTACTTC.

The chain couples TRBV5-6 to TRBJ2-3, with 9 bases that match TRBD2. V was clipped by 0 bases and J by 2 bases; unmatched bases: 7. The CDR3 length is 17 residues. Germline-derived CDR1 and CDR2 are SGHDT and YYEEEE. DNA of the CDR3: TGTGCCAGCAGCTTGGCCGGACTAGCGACTAACACAGATACGCAGTATTTT. Residues: CASSLAGLATNTDTQYF. The whole variable domain, filled in from reference TRBV5-6 and TRBJ2-3, reads DAGVTQSPTHLIKTRGQQVTLRCSPKSGHDTVSWYQQALGQGPQFIFQYYEEEERQRGNFPDRFSGHQFPNYSSELNVNALLLGDSALYLCASSLAGLATNTDTQYFGPGTRLTVL.

The gene calls are TRBV11-2 and TRBJ2-3; tentative D call: TRBD1 (5 bases). Germline CDR1 and CDR2: SGHAT and FQNNGV. The CDR3 covers 13 residues. V lost 5 bases and J 1 base, leaving 7 bases between the germline ends. The CDR3 sequence: CASSQGGTDTQYF. The CDR3 region has the DNA TGTGCCAGCAGCCAAGGGGGCACAGATACGCAGTATTTT.

The chain is built from TRBV12-3 or TRBV12-4 and TRBJ1-5, with no clear D. With 1 base removed from V and 8 bases from J, the gap between germline ends came to 6 bases. This CDR3 region has 12 residues. The DNA for the CDR3 is TGTGCCAGCAGTTTAGGAGGAGAGCCCCAGCATTTT. Its protein is CASSLGGEPQHF.

The chain joins TRBV18 to TRBJ1-4, with 7 bases fitting TRBD1. V trimming: 3 bases; J trimming: 8 bases; junction bases outside the gene matches: 9. The CDR3 has 15 residues. Per the germline V gene, CDR1 is KGHSH and CDR2 is LQKENI. The CDR3 DNA follows: TGTGCCAGCTCACCCGAGACAGGGTTGGGAGAAAAACTGTTTTTT. Protein: CASSPETGLGEKLFF. The whole variable domain, filled in from reference TRBV18 and TRBJ1-4, reads NAGVMQNPRHLVRRRGQEARLRCSPMKGHSHVYWYRQLPEEGLKFMVYLQKENIIDESGMPKERFSAEFPKEGPSILRIQQVVRGDSAAYFCASSPETGLGEKLFFGSGTQLSVL.

The chain carries TRBV5-4 and TRBJ2-5, with TRBD2 matching 11 bases. Germline V CDR1 and CDR2: SGHNT, YYREEE (reference sequence). V shed 6 bases, J shed 5 bases, and the junction held 9 bases outside the gene matches. CDR3 length: 15 residues. CDR3 residues: CASTSGRNNVETQYF. CDR3 sequence (DNA): TGTGCCAGCACTAGCGGGAGGAACAATGTGGAGACCCAGTACTTC.

This clone has only one observation. V is TRBV28 and J is TRBJ1-5; D remains unclear. There are 14 residues in the CDR3. Trimming removed 5 bases from V and 5 bases from J, with 13 bases in between. Germline V gene lookup returns CDR1 MDHEN and CDR2 SYDVKM. The CDR3 nucleotides are TGTGCCAGCAGTATAACAACCCCCCATCAGCCCCAGCATTTT. It codes for CASSITTPHQPQHF.

Here the CDR3 DNA reads TGTGCCAGCAGTTCTCCCAAACAGGGTAATGAAAAACTGTTTTTT. This sequence encodes CASSSPKQGNEKLFF. This chain connects TRBV5-6 to TRBJ1-4, with a tentative D call TRBD1 (6 bases). From germline, CDR1 is SGHDT and CDR2 YYEEEE. This CDR3 spans 15 amino acids. V dropped 5 bases and J dropped 4 bases, with 15 bases sitting between them.

The rearrangement uses TRBV10-1 and TRBJ2-2; 9 nucleotides align to TRBD2. Germline V gives CDR1 WNHNN, CDR2 SYGVQD (reference sequence). The J segment lost 0 bases and the V segment lost 7 bases, leaving 6 bases of the junction unmatched. The CDR3 runs to 16 residues. In DNA, the CDR3 is TGCGCCAGCACTTCCGAGCGGGAGGCGAACACCGGGGAGCTGTTTTTT. It translates to CASTSEREANTGELFF.

In regard to this clone: The identical CDR3 is also encoded by other nucleotide sequences in the sample. The chain joins TRBV19 to TRBJ1-1, with D unresolved. Trimming removed 8 bases at V and 5 bases at J, with 9 bases between. CDR3 length equals 11 residues. CDR1 and CDR2 (germline): LNHDA, SQIVND (reference sequence). This CDR3 is CASAGWTEAFF. DNA of the CDR3: TGTGCCAGTGCCGGGTGGACTGAAGCTTTCTTT.

The rearrangement joins TRBV2 to TRBJ1-5; 9 nucleotides line up with TRBD1. The CDR3 has 12 amino acids. Germline values: CDR1 SNHLY, CDR2 FYNNEI. V shed 7 bases, J shed 9 bases, and the junction held 4 bases outside the gene matches. This CDR3 is CASTGQGGPQHF. The CDR3 DNA is TGTGCCAGCACGGGACAGGGCGGGCCCCAGCATTTT.

The CDR3 coding sequence is TGTGCCAGCAGTTATGCAGGTTTGAACACTGAAGCTTTCTTT. Residues: CASSYAGLNTEAFF. V gene TRBV6-5 combines with J gene TRBJ1-1; D ambiguous. Trimming removed 3 bases from V and 0 bases from J, with 8 bases in between. Germline V CDR1 and CDR2: MNHEY, SVGAGI. This CDR3 has 14 residues.

The chain joins TRBV9 to TRBJ2-1; D ambiguous. Between the trimmed V and J ends, which lost 4 bases and 6 bases, there was a span of 14 bases. This CDR3 region has 14 residues. In germline, CDR1 is SGDLS, CDR2 YYNGEE. The CDR3: CASSLLAGFNEQFF. CDR3 nucleotide sequence: TGTGCCAGCAGCCTTTTGGCTGGTTTCAATGAGCAGTTCTTC.

The V call is TRBV6-6, the J call TRBJ1-4; D not certain. Germline V gene sequence: CDR1 MNHNY, CDR2 SVGAGI (reference sequence). This CDR3 contains 16 residues. V lost 5 bases and J 5 bases, leaving 18 bases between the germline ends. CDR3 region: CASSRSRLFLNEKLFF. The DNA for the CDR3 is TGTGCCAGCAGTCGATCCAGACTTTTCTTAAATGAAAAACTGTTTTTT.

The chain carries TRBV9 and TRBJ1-3; D perhaps matches TRBD1 (5 bases). The germline CDR1 and CDR2 sequences are SGDLS and YYNGEE. CDR3 size: 16 residues. Trimming left V 3 bases short and J 0 bases short, with 13 bases between. The CDR3 is CASSAQQELSGNTIYF. As DNA, the CDR3 is TGTGCCAGCAGCGCCCAACAGGAGCTCTCTGGAAACACCATATATTTT. Full variable domain (remainder filled in from reference TRBV9 and TRBJ1-3): DSGVTQTPKHLITATGQRVTLRCSPRSGDLSVYWYQQSLDQGLQFLIQYYNGEERAKGNILERFSAQQFPDLHSELNLSSLELGDSALYFCASSAQQELSGNTIYFGEGSWLTVV.

V usage is TRBV21-1 and J usage is TRBJ2-7; the table names TRBD2, a call not compared with the DNA. TRBV21-1 is reported as a pseudogene. CDR3 size: 15 residues. The CDR3 loop is CASSTQRSDSYEQYF. CDR3 DNA: TGTGCCAGCAGCACCCAGCGGAGTGACTCCTACGAGCAGTACTTC.

The CDR3 here is CASSIDGMRNIQYF. The CDR3 nucleotides are TGTGCCAGTAGTATAGACGGGATGAGGAACATTCAGTACTTC. The J gene is TRBJ2-4, the V gene TRBV19; D possibly corresponds to TRBD2 (5 bases). The CDR3 covers 14 residues. With 0 bases removed from V and 7 bases from J, the gap between germline ends came to 10 bases. CDR1 LNHDA and CDR2 SQIVND come from the germline V gene (reference sequence).

The J gene is TRBJ2-7, the V gene TRBV28; D unclear. CDR3 size: 14 residues. The V and J ends lost 1 base and 1 base respectively, with 8 bases between them. Germline CDR1 MDHEN, CDR2 SYDVKM. The chain's CDR3 is CASSLLAPSYEQYF. In nucleotides, the CDR3 is TGTGCCAGCAGTTTATTGGCACCTTCCTACGAGCAGTACTTC.

The chain recombines TRBV14 with TRBJ1-3; weak D call: TRBD1 (6 bases). Trimming left V 3 bases short and J 0 bases short, with 15 bases between. The CDR3 totals 17 residues. From germline, CDR1 is SGHDN and CDR2 FVKESK. CDR3 residues: CASSHVGGHSSGNTIYF. DNA of the CDR3: TGTGCCAGCAGCCATGTTGGGGGCCACAGCTCTGGAAACACCATATATTTT.

This clone came up a few times. This sequence joins TRBV2 and TRBJ2-2; 7 positions match TRBD2. Losses at the gene ends were 4 bases for V and 3 bases for J; bases not matched to a gene: 5. Per the germline V gene, CDR1 is SNHLY and CDR2 is FYNNEI. This CDR3 comprises 15 residues. CDR3 in DNA: TGTGCCAGCAGTGCCCTAGCGGCCTACACCGGGGAGCTGTTTTTT. It encodes CASSALAAYTGELFF.